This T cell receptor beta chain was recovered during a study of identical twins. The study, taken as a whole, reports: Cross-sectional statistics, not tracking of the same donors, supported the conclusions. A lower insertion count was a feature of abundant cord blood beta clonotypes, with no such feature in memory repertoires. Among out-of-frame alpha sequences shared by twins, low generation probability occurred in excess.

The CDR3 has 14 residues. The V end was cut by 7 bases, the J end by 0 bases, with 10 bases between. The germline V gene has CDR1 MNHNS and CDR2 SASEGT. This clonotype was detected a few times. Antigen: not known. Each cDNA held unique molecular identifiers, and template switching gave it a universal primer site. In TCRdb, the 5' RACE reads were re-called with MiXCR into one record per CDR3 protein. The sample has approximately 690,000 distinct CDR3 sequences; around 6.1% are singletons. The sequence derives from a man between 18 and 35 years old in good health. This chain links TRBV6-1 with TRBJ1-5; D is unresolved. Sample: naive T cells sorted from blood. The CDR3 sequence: CASMIADSNQPQHF. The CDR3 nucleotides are TGTGCCAGCATGATTGCAGATAGCAATCAGCCCCAGCATTTT.